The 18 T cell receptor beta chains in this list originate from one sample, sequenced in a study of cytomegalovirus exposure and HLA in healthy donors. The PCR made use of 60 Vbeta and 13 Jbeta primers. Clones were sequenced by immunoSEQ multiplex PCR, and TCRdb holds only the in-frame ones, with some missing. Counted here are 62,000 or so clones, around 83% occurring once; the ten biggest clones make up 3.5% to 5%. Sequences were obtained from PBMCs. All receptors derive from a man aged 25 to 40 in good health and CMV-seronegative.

CDR3 in DNA: TGTGCCAGCAGCTTAAATGGCAGGCAGCAAGAGACCCAGTACTTC. It encodes CASSLNGRQQETQYF. The chain carries TRBV7-3 and TRBJ2-5; D is uncertain. The germline CDR1 and CDR2 sequences are SGHTA and FQGTGA. V dropped 1 base and J dropped 2 bases, with 11 bases sitting between them. The CDR3 consists of 15 residues.

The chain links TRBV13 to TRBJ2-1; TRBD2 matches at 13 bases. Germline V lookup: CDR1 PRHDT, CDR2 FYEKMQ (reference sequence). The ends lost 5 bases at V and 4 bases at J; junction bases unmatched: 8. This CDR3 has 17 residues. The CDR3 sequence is CASSPPGLAGSYNEQFF. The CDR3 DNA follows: TGTGCCAGCAGCCCCCCGGGACTAGCGGGGTCTTACAATGAGCAGTTCTTC.

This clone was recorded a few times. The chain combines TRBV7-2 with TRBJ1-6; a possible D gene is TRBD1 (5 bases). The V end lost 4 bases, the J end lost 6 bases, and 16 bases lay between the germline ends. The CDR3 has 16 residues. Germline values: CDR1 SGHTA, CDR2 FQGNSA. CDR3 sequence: CASSSGTPGVNSPLHF. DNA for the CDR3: TGTGCCAGCAGCTCCGGGACTCCGGGAGTTAATTCACCCCTCCACTTT.

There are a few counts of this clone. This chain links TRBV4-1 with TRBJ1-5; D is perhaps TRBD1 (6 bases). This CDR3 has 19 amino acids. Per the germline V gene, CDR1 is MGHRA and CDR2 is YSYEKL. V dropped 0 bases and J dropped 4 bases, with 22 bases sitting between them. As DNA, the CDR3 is TGCGCCAGCAGCCAAGATCAATTTAAGGGCAGGGGAGGGAATCAGCCCCAGCATTTT. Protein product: CASSQDQFKGRGGNQPQHF.

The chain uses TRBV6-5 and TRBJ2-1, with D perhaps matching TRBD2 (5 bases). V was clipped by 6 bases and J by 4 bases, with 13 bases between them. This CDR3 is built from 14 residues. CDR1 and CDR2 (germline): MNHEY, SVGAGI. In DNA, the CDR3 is TGTGCCAGCAGATATGGGCCGGGGTACAATGAGCAGTTCTTC. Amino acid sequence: CASRYGPGYNEQFF.

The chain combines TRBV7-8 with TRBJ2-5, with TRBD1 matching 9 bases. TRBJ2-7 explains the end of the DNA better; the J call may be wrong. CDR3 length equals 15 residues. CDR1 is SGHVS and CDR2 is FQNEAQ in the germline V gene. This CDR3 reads CASSLTGTGTAEQYF. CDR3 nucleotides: TGTGCCAGCAGCTTGACCGGGACAGGGACCGCCGAGCAGTACTTC.

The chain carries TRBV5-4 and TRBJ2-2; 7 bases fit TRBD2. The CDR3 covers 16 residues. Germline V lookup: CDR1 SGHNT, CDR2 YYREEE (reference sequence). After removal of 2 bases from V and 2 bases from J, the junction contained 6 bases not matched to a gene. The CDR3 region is CASSFTGGFNTGELFF. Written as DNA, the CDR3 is TGTGCCAGCAGCTTTACCGGGGGGTTTAACACCGGGGAGCTGTTTTTT.

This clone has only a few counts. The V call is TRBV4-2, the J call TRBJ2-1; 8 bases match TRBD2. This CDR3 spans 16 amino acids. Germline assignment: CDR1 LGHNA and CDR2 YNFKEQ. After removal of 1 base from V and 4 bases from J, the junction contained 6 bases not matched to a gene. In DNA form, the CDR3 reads TGTGCCAGCAGCCAAGGAGCTAGCGGGTTGTACAATGAGCAGTTCTTC. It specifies CASSQGASGLYNEQFF.

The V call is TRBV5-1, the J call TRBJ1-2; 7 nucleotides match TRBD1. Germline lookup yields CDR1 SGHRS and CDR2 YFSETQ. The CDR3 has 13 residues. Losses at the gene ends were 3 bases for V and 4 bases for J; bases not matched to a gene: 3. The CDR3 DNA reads TGCGCCAGCAGCTGGGACAGTCCCTATGGCTACACCTTC. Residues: CASSWDSPYGYTF.

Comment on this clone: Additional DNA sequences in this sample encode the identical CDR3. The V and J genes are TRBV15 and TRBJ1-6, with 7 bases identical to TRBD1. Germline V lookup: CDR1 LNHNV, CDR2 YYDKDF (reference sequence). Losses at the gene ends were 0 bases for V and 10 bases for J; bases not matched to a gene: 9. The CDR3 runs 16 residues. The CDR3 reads CATSRDRDSDGSPLHF. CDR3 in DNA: TGTGCCACCAGCAGAGATCGGGACAGCGACGGCTCACCCCTCCACTTT.

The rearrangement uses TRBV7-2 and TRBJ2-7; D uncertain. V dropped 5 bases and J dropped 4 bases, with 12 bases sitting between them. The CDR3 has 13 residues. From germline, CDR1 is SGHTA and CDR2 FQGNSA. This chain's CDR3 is CASSPPNQYEQYF. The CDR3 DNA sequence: TGTGCCAGCAGCCCCCCTAACCAATACGAGCAGTACTTC.

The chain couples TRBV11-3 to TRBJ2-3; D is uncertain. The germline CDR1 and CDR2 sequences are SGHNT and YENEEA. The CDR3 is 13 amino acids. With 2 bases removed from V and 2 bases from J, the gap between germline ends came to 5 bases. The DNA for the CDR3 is TGTGCCAGCAGCTTAATCCTCACAGATACGCAGTATTTT. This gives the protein CASSLILTDTQYF.

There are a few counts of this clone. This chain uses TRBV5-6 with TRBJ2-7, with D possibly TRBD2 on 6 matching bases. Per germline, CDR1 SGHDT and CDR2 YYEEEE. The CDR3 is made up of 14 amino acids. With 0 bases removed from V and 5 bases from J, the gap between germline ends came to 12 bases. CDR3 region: CASSLVSGGNEQYF. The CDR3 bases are TGTGCCAGCAGCTTGGTTTCAGGAGGGAACGAGCAGTACTTC.

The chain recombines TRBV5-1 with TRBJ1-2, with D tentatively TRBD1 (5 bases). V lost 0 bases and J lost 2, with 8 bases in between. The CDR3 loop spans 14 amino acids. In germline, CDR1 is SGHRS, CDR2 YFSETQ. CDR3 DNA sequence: TGCGCCAGCAGCTTGGGTCAGGGCAACTATGGCTACACCTTC. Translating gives CASSLGQGNYGYTF.

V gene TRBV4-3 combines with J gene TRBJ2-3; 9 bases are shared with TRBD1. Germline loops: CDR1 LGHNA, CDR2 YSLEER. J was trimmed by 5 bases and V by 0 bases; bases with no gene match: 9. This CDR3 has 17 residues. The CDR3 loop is CASSQDPGTGTKDTQYF. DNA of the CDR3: TGCGCCAGCAGCCAAGATCCCGGGACAGGGACCAAAGATACGCAGTATTTT.

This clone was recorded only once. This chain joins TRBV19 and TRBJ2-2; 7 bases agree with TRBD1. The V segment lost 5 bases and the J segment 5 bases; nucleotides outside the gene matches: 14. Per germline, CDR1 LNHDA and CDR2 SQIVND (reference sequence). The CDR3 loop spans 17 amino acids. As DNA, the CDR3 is TGTGCCAGTAGTCCGGGACAGCATGAATTTTGGACCGGGGAGCTGTTTTTT. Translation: CASSPGQHEFWTGELFF.

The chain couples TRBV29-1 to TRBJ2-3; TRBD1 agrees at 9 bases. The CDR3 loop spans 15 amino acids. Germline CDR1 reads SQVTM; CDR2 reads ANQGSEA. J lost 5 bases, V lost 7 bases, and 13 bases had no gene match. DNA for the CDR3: TGCAGCGCCTCGACGCCTGGACAGGGGCTAGATACGCAGTATTTT. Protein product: CSASTPGQGLDTQYF.

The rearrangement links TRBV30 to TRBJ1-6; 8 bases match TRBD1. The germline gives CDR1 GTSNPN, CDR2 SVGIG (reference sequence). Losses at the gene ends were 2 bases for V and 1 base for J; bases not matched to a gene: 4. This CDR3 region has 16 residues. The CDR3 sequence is CAWSPGGNSYNSPLHF. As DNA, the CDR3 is TGTGCCTGGAGTCCAGGGGGCAATTCCTATAATTCACCCCTCCACTTT. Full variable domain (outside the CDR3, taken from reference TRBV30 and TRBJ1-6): SQTIHQWPATLVQPVGSPLSLECTVEGTSNPNLYWYRQAAGRGLQLLFYSVGIGQISSEVPQNLSASRPQDRQFILSSKKLLLSDSGFYLCAWSPGGNSYNSPLHFGNGTRLTVT.